This T cell receptor (beta chain) was captured by sequencing in a study of blood T cell repertoires in COVID-19. Turning to the study itself: COVID-19 samples collected from the United States, Italy and Spain covered acute and convalescent phases.

The CDR3 totals 15 residues. Germline CDR1 and CDR2: SGHTA and FQGNSA. V lost 5 bases, J lost 6 bases, and 5 bases stayed unmatched. This clone was seen a single time. In the original analysis: It was from reference gene primer amplification that nucleated cell counts were estimated. Produced via immunoSEQ multiplex PCR; TCRdb's table is partial and in-frame only. That table supplies the V and J calls and clone size; D and trimming were determined from the DNA. Counted here are over 85,000 clones, 84% occurring once; the ten biggest clones make up 9.5% to 10%. This chain joins TRBV7-2 and TRBJ2-1; 12 bases agree with TRBD2. Sequenced sample: peripheral blood. The receptor's source is a man aged 40-50 years with active or convalescent COVID-19. In nucleotides, the CDR3 is TGTGCCAGCAGCAACCCGGGACTAGCGGGCAATGAGCAGTTCTTC. Encoded protein: CASSNPGLAGNEQFF.